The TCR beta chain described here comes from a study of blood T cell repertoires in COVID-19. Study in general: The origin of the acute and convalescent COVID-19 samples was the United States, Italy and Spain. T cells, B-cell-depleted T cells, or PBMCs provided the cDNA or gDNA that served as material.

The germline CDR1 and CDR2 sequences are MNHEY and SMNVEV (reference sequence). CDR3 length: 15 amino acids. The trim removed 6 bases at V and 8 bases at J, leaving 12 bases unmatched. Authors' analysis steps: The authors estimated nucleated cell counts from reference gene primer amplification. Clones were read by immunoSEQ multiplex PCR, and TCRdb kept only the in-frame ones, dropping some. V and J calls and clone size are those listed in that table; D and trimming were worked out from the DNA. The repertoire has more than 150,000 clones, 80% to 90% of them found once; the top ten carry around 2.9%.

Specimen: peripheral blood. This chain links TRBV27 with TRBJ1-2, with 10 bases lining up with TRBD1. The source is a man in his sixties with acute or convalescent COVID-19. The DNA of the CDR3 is TGTGCCAGCAGCTGGATCGGACAGGGGGTGAACGGCTACACCTTC. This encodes CASSWIGQGVNGYTF.